The entry that follows covers one T cell receptor beta chain sequence. This clonotype was found a few times. Its antigen is unknown. No quality values exist for individual bases; no much larger clone is one base distant. These data belong to a study of regulatory T cells in long-lasting Graves disease (dated by TCRdb to the early 2020s). A note on the overall study: Persistent Graves' disease was defined as antithyroid drug treatment for over 5 years with persistently positive TSH receptor autoantibodies. A total of around 33 samples were covered by TCR sequencing, comprising approximately 13 persistent and approximately 20 newly diagnosed Graves' disease patients. This study used TCR sequencing and RNA sequencing of peripheral blood to compare persistent Graves' disease patients against newly diagnosed Graves' disease patients. Antithyroid drugs had been taken for approximately 10 years on average by persistent Graves' disease patients in the clinical cohort. The study was registered as a clinical trial and conducted in China. The full study reports these points: Sequencing and analysis were restricted to the TCR beta chain. Peripheral blood alone was examined, since thyroid tissue, which constituted the primary lesion, could not be accessed. The authors acknowledged the small sample size as a limitation that may reduce accuracy. Preferential use of TRBV28, TRBJ1-2 and TRBJ2-5 was observed in persistent disease, whereas TRBV20-1 and TRBJ2-1 were favored in newly diagnosed disease. Persistent patients shared more public clonotypes among themselves (around 2,800) than newly diagnosed patients did (approximately 870). Compared with newly diagnosed patients, patients with persistent Graves' disease had lower TCR Shannon entropy and fewer highly expanded clones, which suggests clonal expansion.

Library generation was performed with multiplex PCR. Reads for this sample came from an Illumina HiSeq 4000. To build TCR beta libraries, CDR3 regions were amplified by Arm-PCR using iRepertoire HTBI primers. PCR products were gel purified before sequencing. On the authors' methods: A total of roughly 65 TRBV and approximately 15 TRBJ segments were identified across samples and were used for gene usage analysis of CDR3 amino acid clonotypes. COPE and FqMerger were used to merge filtered high-quality paired reads into contigs. BLAST was used to align contigs to IMGT TRBV, TRBD and TRBJ reference genes, with CDR3 defined following IMGT. Any clonotype with a frequency above 0.1% was counted as a highly expanded clone. Shannon entropy was used to measure repertoire diversity, and the Gini coefficient was used to measure V-J evenness. Public clonotypes were defined as clonotypes shared by more than one individual. The public reads were quality trimmed at Q25 with fastp and then assembled into clones with MiXCR by TCRdb, keeping productive beta chains. CDR3 protein duplicates are merged, each entry listing the most common genes and DNA. The V and J calls come from TCRdb's annotation, not from the publication. This sample gives 700,000 or so distinct CDR3 sequences in total; around 30% of them show up just once. The ten top clones hold around 40% of the sample.

The sample's time point, from its label and the paper: persistent/refractory GD, antithyroid drugs over 5 years with positive TRAb. For both TCR sequencing and RNA sequencing, RNA was extracted from PBMCs using TRIzol. The diagnosis of Graves' disease followed American Thyroid Association guidelines. The patients came from an endocrinology department in Xi'an, China. Each patient gave approximately 9 milliliters of peripheral blood, collected in an EDTA anticoagulant tube. Ficoll Paque Plus density gradient separation was used to isolate PBMCs, and no further T cell sorting was performed. An Agilent 2100 Bioanalyzer and agarose gel were used to check RNA quality, while a NanoDrop 2000 measured RNA concentration. At the junction V is shortened by 6 bases and J by 4 bases, with 15 bases in between. Reading the germline V gene gives CDR1 MNHNS and CDR2 SASEGT. Spanning cysteine to phenylalanine, the CDR3 consists of 15 amino acids. Just the 45-base CDR3 DNA is kept, in frame starting at base 1.

The source material was peripheral blood mononuclear cells (PBMCs), sampled when the disease was refractory, from a patient treated with antithyroid drugs. The sequence links TRBV6-1 to TRBJ1-4; TRBD1 is possibly the D segment (5 matching bases). The source of this sequence is a female donor with Graves disease. The DNA is as follows: TGTGCCAGCAGAACCCGGGGGTCGGGTAATGAAAAACTGTTTTTT. The resulting protein is CASRTRGSGNEKLFF.